This T cell receptor beta chain is from a study of blood T cell repertoires in COVID-19. Overall study: COVID-19 samples collected from the United States, Italy and Spain covered acute and convalescent phases. T cells, B-cell-depleted T cells, or PBMCs provided the cDNA or gDNA that served as material.

CDR1 LNHDA and CDR2 SQIVND come from the germline V gene (reference sequence). V was trimmed by 3 bases and J by 0 bases, leaving 9 bases between them. There are 14 residues in the CDR3. Assay: immunoSEQ multiplex PCR; the TCRdb copy retains only in-frame clones and omits some. The data show about 270,000 clones, 81% seen once. The chain is built from TRBV19 and TRBJ2-7; weak D call: TRBD1 (5 bases). The specimen was peripheral blood. The TCR sequence derives from a woman in her fifties or sixties with active or convalescent COVID-19. CDR3 amino acids: CASSIEDSSYEQYF. The CDR3, as DNA: TGTGCCAGTAGTATCGAAGACAGCTCCTACGAGCAGTACTTC.